This section outlines one T cell receptor beta chain sequence together with its context. The sample originates from a study of control samples from healthy donors and cancer patients. This CDR3 comprises 14 residues. CDR1 and CDR2 (germline): MDHEN, SYDVKM. J was trimmed by 4 bases and V by 5 bases; bases with no gene match: 6. Produced via immunoSEQ multiplex PCR; TCRdb's table is partial and in-frame only. The sample has roughly 140,000 clones, 93% seen once. The sample taken for sequencing was blood. The chain has TRBV28 and TRBJ2-5, with 8 bases that match TRBD1. The TCR comes from a man over 45 in good health. The CDR3 here is CASSPGGPTETQYF. The CDR3 coding sequence is TGTGCCAGCAGTCCAGGGGGCCCCACAGAGACCCAGTACTTC.